Described below is a single T cell receptor (beta chain) sequence and its context. This sample was included in a study of blood T cell repertoires in COVID-19. The germline gives CDR1 SGDLS, CDR2 YYNGEE. V was trimmed by 0 bases and J by 4 bases, leaving 3 bases between them. The CDR3 has 12 amino acids. Source study methods: Reference gene primer amplification yielded estimated nucleated cell counts. The protocol was immunoSEQ multiplex PCR, while the TCRdb copy is restricted to in-frame clones and leaves out a portion. The DNA was the basis for D and trimming; V, J and clone size are from that table. The profile shows about 120,000 clones, roughly two thirds of them singletons.

This chain links TRBV9 with TRBJ2-3; D not certain. The sequencing sample was made of peripheral blood. This clonotype was obtained from a woman in her 70s with acute or convalescent COVID-19. In DNA, the CDR3 is TGTGCCAGCAGCGTAGACTCAGATACGCAGTATTTT. This translates into CASSVDSDTQYF.